This TCR beta chain was recorded in a study of shared clonotypes between healthy human individuals. This CDR3 is 15 amino acids long. J gave up 5 bases and V 4 bases, and 3 bases lay outside the gene matches. Germline lookup yields CDR1 MGHRA and CDR2 YSYEKL. The study, taken as a whole, reports: About 5% was the fraction of naive CD4 clonotypes found shared across several donors. Only a few donors were included, so the genetic and exposure-history diversity represented was limited.

Of note for this clone: Its specificity is not known.

Naive CD8 cells were CD45RO-negative, positively selected for CCR7, excluding terminally differentiated effector memory CD45RA+ cells. An approximately 180 ng quantity of DNA, 32,000 or so T cell genomes, went into the sorted-subset replicate PCRs. Generated by immunoSEQ multiplex PCR, the TCRdb table keeps only in-frame clones and is missing some. The table lists about 2 million clones, less than 95% of them singletons. The J gene is TRBJ2-1, the V gene TRBV4-1; TRBD2 matches at 12 bases. Material: naive CD8+ T cells sorted from blood. The sequence derives from a man between 18 and 29 years old in good health. The CDR3 sequence is CASSPRTSGDNEQFF. In DNA form, the CDR3 reads TGCGCCAGCAGCCCCAGGACTAGCGGGGACAATGAGCAGTTCTTC.